The T cell receptor beta chain under discussion was sequenced for a study of T cells after yellow fever vaccination. General study findings and limits: FACS-sorted repertoires could contain abundant clonotypes contaminating from the bulk population. Reappearance after the booster was observed for most primary-vaccination clones (around 95% CD4, about 90% CD8). It was the secondary response that reached its peak faster, day 5 versus 15, but it was weaker.

This clonotype occurred a few times. Its antigen is undetermined. 5'RACE template switching generated TCR cDNA, adding a universal primer site and UMIs. From the 5' RACE reads, TCRdb called clonotypes with MiXCR, one entry per CDR3 protein. The repertoire holds 95,000 to 150,000 distinct CDR3 sequences, with roughly 10% as singletons. Germline CDR1 is KGHSH and CDR2 is LQKENI. Trimming left V 2 bases short and J 0 bases short, with 8 bases between. This CDR3 has 14 amino acids. Sequenced here: CD8+ T cells sorted from PBMCs, sampled on the day of the yellow fever booster vaccination. This receptor was taken from a man younger than 35 who received the YFV17D yellow fever vaccine. The chain has TRBV18 and TRBJ2-7, with D perhaps assigned TRBD1 or TRBD2 (5 bases each). In DNA form, the CDR3 reads TGTGCCAGCTCACCAGGGGGTAGCTCCTACGAGCAGTACTTC. Protein sequence: CASSPGGSSYEQYF.